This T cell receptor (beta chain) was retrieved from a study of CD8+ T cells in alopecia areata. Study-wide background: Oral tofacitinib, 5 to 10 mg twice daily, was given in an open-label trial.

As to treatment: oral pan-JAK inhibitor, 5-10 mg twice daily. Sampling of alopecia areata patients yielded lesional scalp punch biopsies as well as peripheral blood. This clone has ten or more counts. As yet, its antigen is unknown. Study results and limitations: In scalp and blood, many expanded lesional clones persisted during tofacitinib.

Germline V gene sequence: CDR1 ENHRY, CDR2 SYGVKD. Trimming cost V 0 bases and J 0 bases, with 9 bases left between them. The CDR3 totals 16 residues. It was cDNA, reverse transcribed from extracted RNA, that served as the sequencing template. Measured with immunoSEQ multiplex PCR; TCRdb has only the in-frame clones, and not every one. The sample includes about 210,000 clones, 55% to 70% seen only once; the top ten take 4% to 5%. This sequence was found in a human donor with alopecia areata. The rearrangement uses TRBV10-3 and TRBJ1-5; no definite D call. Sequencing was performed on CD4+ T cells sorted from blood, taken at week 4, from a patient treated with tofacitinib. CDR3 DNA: TGTGCCATCAGTGAGTCGGCGGCTAATAGCAATCAGCCCCAGCATTTT. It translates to CAISESAANSNQPQHF.